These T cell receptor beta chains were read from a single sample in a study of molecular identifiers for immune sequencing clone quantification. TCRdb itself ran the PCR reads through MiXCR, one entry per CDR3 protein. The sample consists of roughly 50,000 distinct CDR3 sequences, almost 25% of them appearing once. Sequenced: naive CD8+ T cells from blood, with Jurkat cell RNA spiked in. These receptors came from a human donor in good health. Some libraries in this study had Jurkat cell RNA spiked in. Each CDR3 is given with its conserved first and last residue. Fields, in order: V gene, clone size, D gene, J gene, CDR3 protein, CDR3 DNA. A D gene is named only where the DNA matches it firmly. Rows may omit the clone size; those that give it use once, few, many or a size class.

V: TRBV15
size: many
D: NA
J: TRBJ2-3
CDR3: CATSRESWDTQYF
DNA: TGTGCCACCAGCAGGGAGAGTTGGGATACGCAGTATTTT

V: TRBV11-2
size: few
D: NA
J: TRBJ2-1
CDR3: CASSLGSSYNEQLF
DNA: TGTGCCAGCAGCCTAGGAAGCTCCTACAATGAGCAGCTCTTC

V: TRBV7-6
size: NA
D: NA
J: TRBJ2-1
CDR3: CASSLARTGESLSNEQFF
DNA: TGTGCCAGCAGCTTAGCGAGGACTGGCGAGAGTCTGAGCAATGAGCAGTTCTTC

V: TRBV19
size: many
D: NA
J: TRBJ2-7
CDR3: CASSPGTTYEQYF
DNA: TGTGCCAGTAGTCCAGGGACAACCTACGAGCAGTACTTC

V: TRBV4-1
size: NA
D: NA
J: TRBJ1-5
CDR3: CASSQGVEQPQHF
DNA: TGCGCCAGCAGCCAAGGGGTGGAACAGCCCCAGCATTTT

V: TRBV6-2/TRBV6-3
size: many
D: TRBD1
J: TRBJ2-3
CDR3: CASSSPRPDRVTDTQYF
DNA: TGTGCCAGCAGCTCCCCTCGACCTGACAGGGTCACAGATACGCAGTATTTT

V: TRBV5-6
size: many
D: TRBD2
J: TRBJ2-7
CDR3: CASSRSSGYEQYF
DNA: TGTGCCAGCAGCCGGTCTAGCGGCTACGAGCAGTACTTC

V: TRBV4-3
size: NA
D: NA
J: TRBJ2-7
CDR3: CASSREPEIYEQYF
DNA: TGCGCCAGCAGCCGAGAACCAGAAATCTACGAGCAGTACTTC

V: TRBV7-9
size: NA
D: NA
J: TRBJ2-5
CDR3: CASSPGRETQYF
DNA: TGTGCCAGCAGCCCAGGCCGTGAGACCCAGTACTTC

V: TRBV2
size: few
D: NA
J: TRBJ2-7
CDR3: CASSEVQGGYEQYF
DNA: TGTGCCAGCAGTGAAGTGCAGGGGGGCTACGAGCAGTACTTC